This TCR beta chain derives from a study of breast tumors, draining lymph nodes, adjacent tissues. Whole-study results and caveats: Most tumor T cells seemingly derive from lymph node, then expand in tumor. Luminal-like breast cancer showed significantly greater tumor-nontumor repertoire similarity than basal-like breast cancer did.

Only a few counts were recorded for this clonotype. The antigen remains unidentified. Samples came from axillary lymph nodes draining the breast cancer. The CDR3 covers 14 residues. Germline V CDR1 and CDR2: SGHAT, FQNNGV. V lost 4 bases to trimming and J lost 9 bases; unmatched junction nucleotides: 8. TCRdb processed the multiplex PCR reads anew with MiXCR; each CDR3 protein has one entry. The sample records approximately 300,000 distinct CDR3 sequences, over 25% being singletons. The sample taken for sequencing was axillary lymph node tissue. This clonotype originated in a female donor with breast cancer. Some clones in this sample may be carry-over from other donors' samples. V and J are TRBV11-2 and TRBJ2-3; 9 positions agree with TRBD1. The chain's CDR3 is CASSSTGGGGTQYF. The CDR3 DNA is TGTGCCAGCAGCTCTACAGGGGGCGGTGGGACGCAGTATTTT.